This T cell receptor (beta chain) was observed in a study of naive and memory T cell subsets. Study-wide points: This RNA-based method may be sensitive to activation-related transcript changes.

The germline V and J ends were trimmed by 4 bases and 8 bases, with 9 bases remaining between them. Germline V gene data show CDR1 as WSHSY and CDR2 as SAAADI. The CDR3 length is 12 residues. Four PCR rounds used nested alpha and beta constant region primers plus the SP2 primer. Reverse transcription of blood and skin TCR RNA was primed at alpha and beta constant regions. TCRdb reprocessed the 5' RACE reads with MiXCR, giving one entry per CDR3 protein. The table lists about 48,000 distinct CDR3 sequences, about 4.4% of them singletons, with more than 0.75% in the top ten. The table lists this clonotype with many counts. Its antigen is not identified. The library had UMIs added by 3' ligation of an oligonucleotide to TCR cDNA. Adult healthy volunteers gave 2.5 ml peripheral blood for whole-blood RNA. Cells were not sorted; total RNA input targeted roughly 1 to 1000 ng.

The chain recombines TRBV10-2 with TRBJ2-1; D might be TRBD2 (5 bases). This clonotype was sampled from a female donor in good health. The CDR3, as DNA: TGCGCCAGCAGTGTCCTAGCCGATGAGCAGTTCTTC. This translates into CASSVLADEQFF.